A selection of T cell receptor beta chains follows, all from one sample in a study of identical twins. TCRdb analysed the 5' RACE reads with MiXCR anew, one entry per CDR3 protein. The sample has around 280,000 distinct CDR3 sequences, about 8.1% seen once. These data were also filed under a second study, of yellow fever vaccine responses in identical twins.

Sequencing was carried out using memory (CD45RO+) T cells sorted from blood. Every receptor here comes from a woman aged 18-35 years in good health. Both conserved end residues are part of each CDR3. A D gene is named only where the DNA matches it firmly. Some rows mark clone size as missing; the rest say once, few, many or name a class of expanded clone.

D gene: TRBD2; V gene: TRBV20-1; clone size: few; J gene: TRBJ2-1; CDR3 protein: CSATPELAGERNEQFF; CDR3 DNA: TGCAGTGCCACCCCGGAGCTAGCGGGAGAACGCAATGAGCAGTTCTTC
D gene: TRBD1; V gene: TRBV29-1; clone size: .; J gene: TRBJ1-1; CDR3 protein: CSALGQGNTEAFF; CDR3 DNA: TGCAGCGCCCTGGGACAGGGGAACACTGAAGCTTTCTTT
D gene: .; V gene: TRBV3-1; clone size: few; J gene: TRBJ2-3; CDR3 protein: CASSPGHITDTQYF; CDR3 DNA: TGTGCCAGCAGCCCGGGACACATCACAGATACGCAGTATTTT
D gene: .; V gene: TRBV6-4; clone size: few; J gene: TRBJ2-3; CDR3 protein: CASSDSPGHTQYF; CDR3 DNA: TGTGCCAGCAGTGACTCCCCCGGGCATACGCAGTATTTT
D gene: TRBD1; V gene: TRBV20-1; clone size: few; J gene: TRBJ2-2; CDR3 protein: CSARPYGRDSTGELFF; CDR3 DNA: TGCAGTGCTAGACCCTATGGCAGGGACAGCACCGGGGAGCTGTTTTTT
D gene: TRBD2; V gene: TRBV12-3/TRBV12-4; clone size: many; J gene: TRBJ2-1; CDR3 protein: CPKLAGGNNEQFF; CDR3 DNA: TGTCCAAAATTAGCGGGAGGGAACAATGAGCAGTTCTTC
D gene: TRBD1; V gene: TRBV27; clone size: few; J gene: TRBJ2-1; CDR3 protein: CASSTRDRGTDEQFF; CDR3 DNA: TGTGCCAGCAGTACCCGGGACAGGGGGACAGATGAGCAGTTCTTC
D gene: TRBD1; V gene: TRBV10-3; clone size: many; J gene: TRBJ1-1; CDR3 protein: CAISDGGQGLNTEAFF; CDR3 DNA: TGTGCCATCAGTGACGGCGGACAGGGGTTGAACACTGAAGCTTTCTTT
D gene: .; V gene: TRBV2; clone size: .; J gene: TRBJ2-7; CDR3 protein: CASRDGEGAYEQYF; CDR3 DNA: TGTGCCAGCAGGGACGGGGAGGGGGCCTACGAGCAGTACTTC
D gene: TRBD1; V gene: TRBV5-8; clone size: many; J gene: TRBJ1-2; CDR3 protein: CASSGQGDYGYTF; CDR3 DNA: TGTGCCAGCAGCGGACAGGGGGACTATGGCTACACCTTC
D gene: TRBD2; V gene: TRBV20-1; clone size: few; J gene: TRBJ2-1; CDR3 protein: CSAPHLAGALNEQFF; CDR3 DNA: TGCAGTGCTCCTCACCTAGCGGGAGCCCTCAATGAGCAGTTCTTC
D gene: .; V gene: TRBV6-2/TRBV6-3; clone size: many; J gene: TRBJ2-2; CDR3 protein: CASSYRGGTGELFF; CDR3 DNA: TGTGCCAGCAGTTACCGGGGAGGCACCGGGGAGCTGTTTTTT
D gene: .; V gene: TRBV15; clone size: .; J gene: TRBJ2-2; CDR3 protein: CATSRTPGHGTGELFF; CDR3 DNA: TGTGCCACCAGCAGAACCCCGGGACACGGCACCGGGGAGCTGTTTTTT
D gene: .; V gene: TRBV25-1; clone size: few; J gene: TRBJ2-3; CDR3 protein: CASSEWLGGRNTQYF; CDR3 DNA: TGTGCCAGCAGTGAATGGCTGGGGGGCCGAAATACGCAGTATTTT
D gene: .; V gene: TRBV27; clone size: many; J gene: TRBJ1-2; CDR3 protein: CASSLSPQGNYGYTF; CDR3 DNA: TGTGCCAGCAGTTTATCGCCCCAGGGCAACTATGGCTACACCTTC
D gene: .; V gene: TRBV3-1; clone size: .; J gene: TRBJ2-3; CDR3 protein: CASSLGRITDTQYF; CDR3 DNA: TGTGCCAGCAGCCTAGGTAGGATCACAGATACGCAGTATTTT
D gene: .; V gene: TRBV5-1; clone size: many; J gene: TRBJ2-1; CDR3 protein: CASRSFKHGVYNEQFF; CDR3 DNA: TGCGCCAGCAGAAGTTTTAAACATGGGGTTTACAATGAGCAGTTCTTC
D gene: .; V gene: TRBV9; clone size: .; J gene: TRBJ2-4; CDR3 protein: CASSGHGGLAKNIQYF; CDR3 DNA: TGTGCCAGCAGCGGACATGGTGGACTAGCCAAAAACATTCAGTACTTC
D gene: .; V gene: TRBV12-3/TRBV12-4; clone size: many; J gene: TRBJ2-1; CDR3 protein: CASSPLGPPPGNEQFF; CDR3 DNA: TGTGCCAGCAGTCCCCTCGGCCCCCCGCCGGGAAATGAGCAGTTCTTC
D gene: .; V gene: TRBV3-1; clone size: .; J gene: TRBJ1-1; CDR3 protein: CATSQAGGVSTEAFF; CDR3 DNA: TGTGCCACCAGCCAAGCAGGAGGGGTGAGCACTGAAGCTTTCTTT